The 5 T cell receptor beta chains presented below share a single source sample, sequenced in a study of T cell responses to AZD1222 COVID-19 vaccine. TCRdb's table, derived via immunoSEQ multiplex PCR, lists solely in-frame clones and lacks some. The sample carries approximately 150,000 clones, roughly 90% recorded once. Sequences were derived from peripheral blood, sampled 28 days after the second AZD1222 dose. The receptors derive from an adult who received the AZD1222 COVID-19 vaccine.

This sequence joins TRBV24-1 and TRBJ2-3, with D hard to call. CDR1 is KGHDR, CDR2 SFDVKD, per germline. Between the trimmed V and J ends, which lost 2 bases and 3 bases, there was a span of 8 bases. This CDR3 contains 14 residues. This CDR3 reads CATSDSPDTDTQYF. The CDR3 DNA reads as TGTGCCACCAGTGATTCCCCAGATACAGATACGCAGTATTTT.

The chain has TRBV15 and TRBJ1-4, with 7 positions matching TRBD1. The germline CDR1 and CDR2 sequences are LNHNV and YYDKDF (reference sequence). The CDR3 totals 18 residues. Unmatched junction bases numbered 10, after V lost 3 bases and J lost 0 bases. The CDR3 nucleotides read TGTGCCACCAGCAGTCAAGACACAGGGGTTTCAACTAATGAAAAACTGTTTTTT. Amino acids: CATSSQDTGVSTNEKLFF.

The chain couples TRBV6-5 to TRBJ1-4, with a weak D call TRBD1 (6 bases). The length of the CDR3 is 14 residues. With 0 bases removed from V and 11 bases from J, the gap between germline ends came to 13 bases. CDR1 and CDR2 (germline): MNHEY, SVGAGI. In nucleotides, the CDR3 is TGTGCCAGCAGTTACTCGAGGGGGTTGGGGAAACTGTTTTTT. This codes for CASSYSRGLGKLFF.

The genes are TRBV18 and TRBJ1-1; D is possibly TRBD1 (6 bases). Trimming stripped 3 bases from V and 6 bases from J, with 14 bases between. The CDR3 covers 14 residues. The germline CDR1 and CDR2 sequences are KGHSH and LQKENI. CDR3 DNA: TGTGCCAGCTCACCTAAACAGGGCCACCCTGAAGCTTTCTTT. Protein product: CASSPKQGHPEAFF. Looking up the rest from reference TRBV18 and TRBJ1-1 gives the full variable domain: NAGVMQNPRHLVRRRGQEARLRCSPMKGHSHVYWYRQLPEEGLKFMVYLQKENIIDESGMPKERFSAEFPKEGPSILRIQQVVRGDSAAYFCASSPKQGHPEAFFGQGTRLTVV.

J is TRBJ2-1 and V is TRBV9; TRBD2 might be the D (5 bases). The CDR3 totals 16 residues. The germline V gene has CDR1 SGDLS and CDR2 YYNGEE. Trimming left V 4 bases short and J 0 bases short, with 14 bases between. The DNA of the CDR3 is TGTGCCAGCAGCAACCCAGCGGCTGGCTCCTACAATGAGCAGTTCTTC. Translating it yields CASSNPAAGSYNEQFF.